This is a list of T cell receptor beta chains from one sample in a study of blood T cells in healthy people across ages. TCRdb ran MiXCR on the 5' RACE reads and lists one entry per CDR3 protein. The sample lists about 380,000 distinct CDR3 sequences; roughly half were seen once. Sequenced material: blood. The receptor source for this set is a man between 60 and 70 years old in good health. CDR3s include the opening cysteine and the closing phenylalanine or tryptophan. A D gene is named only where the DNA matches it firmly. Clone size is given for some rows only: seen once, a few or many times, or a class if the clone is expanded.

abundance,v_gene,j_gene,d_gene,len,CDR3aa,CDR3nt
few,TRBV28,TRBJ2-4,TRBD1,13,CASRGQFKNIQYF,TGTGCCAGCAGGGGACAGTTCAAAAACATTCAGTACTTC
NA,TRBV20-1,TRBJ2-1,TRBD1,14,CSASPGTGVGEQFF,TGCAGTGCTAGTCCCGGGACAGGGGTCGGTGAGCAGTTCTTC
many,TRBV4-2,TRBJ2-7,NA,17,CASSQDAQRGGSYEQYF,TGTGCCAGCAGCCAAGATGCCCAGAGGGGGGGGTCCTACGAGCAGTACTTC
few,TRBV3-1,TRBJ2-5,NA,15,CASSQTPTRRETQYF,TGTGCCAGCAGCCAAACCCCGACAAGGAGGGAGACCCAGTACTTC
NA,TRBV7-2,TRBJ2-7,TRBD2,16,CASSLASGGPSYEQYF,TGTGCCAGCAGCTTAGCTAGCGGGGGGCCCTCCTACGAGCAGTACTTC
NA,TRBV20-1,TRBJ2-1,NA,17,CSARESRRQTIYNEQFF,TGCAGTGCTAGAGAATCCCGGCGGCAGACGATATACAATGAGCAGTTCTTC
once,TRBV15,TRBJ2-6,NA,15,CATSRAGPGANVLTF,TGTGCCACCAGCCGGGCAGGACCTGGGGCCAACGTCCTGACTTTC
NA,TRBV3-1,TRBJ2-7,NA,14,CASTRLGKLSEQYF,TGTGCCAGCACCCGTCTCGGGAAACTGAGCGAGCAGTACTTC
once,TRBV3-1,TRBJ1-2,TRBD1,15,CASSRGQGTNYGYTF,TGTGCCAGCAGCCGGGGACAGGGGACCAACTATGGCTACACCTTC
NA,TRBV6-6,TRBJ2-7,TRBD1,15,CASTDPGRGHNEQYF,TGTGCCAGCACCGACCCGGGCAGGGGGCACAATGAGCAGTACTTC
NA,TRBV12-3/TRBV12-4,TRBJ1-2,NA,15,CASNKNRAGAYGYTF,TGTGCCAGCAACAAAAACCGGGCAGGGGCTTATGGCTACACCTTC
NA,TRBV20-1,TRBJ2-7,NA,12,CSASYGMEEQYF,TGCAGTGCTAGTTATGGGATGGAGGAACAGTACTTC
few,TRBV12-3/TRBV12-4,TRBJ2-7,TRBD2,16,CASSLPGLAGRYEQYF,TGTGCCAGCAGTTTGCCGGGACTAGCGGGCCGCTACGAGCAGTACTTC
NA,TRBV18,TRBJ2-7,TRBD1,15,CASSPGTGVSYEQYF,TGTGCCAGCTCACCGGGGACAGGGGTCTCATACGAGCAGTACTTC
NA,TRBV30,TRBJ2-3,TRBD2,15,CAWSAGGPRTDTQYF,TGTGCCTGGAGTGCGGGGGGACCTCGCACAGATACGCAGTATTTT
NA,TRBV5-1,TRBJ2-3,TRBD2,15,CASRQAGGHTDTQYF,TGCGCCAGCAGGCAAGCGGGGGGACACACAGATACGCAGTATTTT
once,TRBV27,TRBJ2-1,TRBD2,16,CASSWIGTSGNNEQFF,TGTGCCAGCAGTTGGATAGGGACTAGCGGGAATAATGAGCAGTTCTTC